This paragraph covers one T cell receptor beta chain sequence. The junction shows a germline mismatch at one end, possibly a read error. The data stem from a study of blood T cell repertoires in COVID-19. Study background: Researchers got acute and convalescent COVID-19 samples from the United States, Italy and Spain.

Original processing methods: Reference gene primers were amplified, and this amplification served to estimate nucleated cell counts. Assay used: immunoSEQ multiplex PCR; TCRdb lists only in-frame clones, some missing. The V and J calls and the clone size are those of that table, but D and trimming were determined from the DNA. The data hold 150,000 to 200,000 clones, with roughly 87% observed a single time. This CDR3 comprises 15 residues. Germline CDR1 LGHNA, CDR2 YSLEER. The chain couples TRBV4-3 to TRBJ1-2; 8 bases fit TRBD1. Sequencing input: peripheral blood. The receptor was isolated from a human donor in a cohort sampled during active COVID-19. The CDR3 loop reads CASSPPGQAPYRPFF. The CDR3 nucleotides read TGCGCCAGCAGCCCACCGGGACAGGCCCCCTACCGCCCCTTCTTC.